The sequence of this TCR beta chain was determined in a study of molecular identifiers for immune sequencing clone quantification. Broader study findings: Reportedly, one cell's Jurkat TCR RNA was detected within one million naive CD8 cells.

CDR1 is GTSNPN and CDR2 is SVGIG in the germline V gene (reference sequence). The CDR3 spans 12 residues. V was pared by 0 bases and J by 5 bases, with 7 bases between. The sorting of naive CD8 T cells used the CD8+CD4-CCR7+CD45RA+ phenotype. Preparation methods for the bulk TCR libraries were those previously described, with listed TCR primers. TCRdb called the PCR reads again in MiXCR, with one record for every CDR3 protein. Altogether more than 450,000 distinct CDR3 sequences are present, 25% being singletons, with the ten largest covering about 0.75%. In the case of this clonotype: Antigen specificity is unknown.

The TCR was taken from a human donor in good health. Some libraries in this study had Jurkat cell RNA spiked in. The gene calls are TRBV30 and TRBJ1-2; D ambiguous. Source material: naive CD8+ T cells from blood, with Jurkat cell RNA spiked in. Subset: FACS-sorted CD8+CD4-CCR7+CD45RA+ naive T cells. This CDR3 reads CAWSVGQYGYTF. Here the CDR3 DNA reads TGTGCCTGGAGTGTAGGCCAGTATGGCTACACCTTC.